What follows are 20 T cell receptor beta chains derived from one specimen sequenced in a study of CD8+CD57+ T cells in acquired aplastic anemia. The use of genomic DNA as template underpinned the TCR beta VDJ and CDR3 profiling. TCRdb ran MiXCR on the reads and lists one entry per CDR3 protein. Among hundreds of thousands of distinct CDR3 sequences listed, 65% to 80% were seen once. The source material was sorted CD4+, CD8+, or CD8+CD57+ T cells (not recorded which) from PBMCs. The receptors stem from a human donor in good health, serving as a control.

This rearrangement joins TRBV7-2 to TRBJ1-1; 8 bases fit TRBD1. The V gene end was trimmed by 5 bases and the J gene end by 8 bases; junction bases not matched to a gene: 19. CDR3 size: 17 residues. Per germline, CDR1 SGHTA and CDR2 FQGNSA. The CDR3 protein is CASSPPPGQDNEKEAFF. Here the CDR3 DNA reads TGTGCCAGCAGCCCGCCCCCGGGACAGGACAATGAAAAAGAAGCTTTCTTT.

For this clonotype: Compared with germline, one end of the junction differs, possibly owing to a read error. V gene TRBV7-2 combines with J gene TRBJ2-3; D uncertain. Germline lookup yields CDR1 SGHTA and CDR2 FQGNSA. The length of the CDR3 is 14 residues. CDR3 coding DNA: TGTGCCAGCAGCTTACGACGGAGAAGAGATGCAGTATTTTTT. It encodes CASSLRRRRDAVFF.

This clonotype is a singleton in its sample. The junction departs from germline at one end; a sequencing error may be responsible. This rearrangement joins TRBV2 to TRBJ2-7, with no clear D. Germline CDR1 is SNHLY and CDR2 is FYNNEI. CDR3 length equals 11 residues. The CDR3 protein is CASSRHCGLTF. The CDR3 nucleotides read TGTGCCAGCAGCCGGCACTGTGGGCTCACCTTC.

Many counts were recorded for this clonotype. The rearrangement links TRBV3-2 to TRBJ2-3. TRBV3-2 constitutes a pseudogene. CDR3 length: 12 amino acids. CDR3 in DNA: TGTGCCAGCAGCCTGGTCGGCGATACGCAGTATTTT. Encoded protein: CASSLVGDTQYF.

As for this clonotype: A junction end diverges from the germline sequence, so it may reflect a read error. The chain couples TRBV5-1 to TRBJ2-2, with D possibly being TRBD2 (6 bases). Germline CDR1 SGHRS, CDR2 YFSETQ. This CDR3 has 16 residues. The CDR3 loop reads CASSLAIGGNTGELFF. The CDR3 DNA is TGTGCCAGCAGCTTAGCCATCGGGGGGAACACCGGGGAGCTGTTTTTT.

The sample holds one count of this clonotype. The junction departs from germline at one end; a sequencing error may be responsible. The rearrangement links TRBV2 to TRBJ2-5; perhaps D is TRBD1 or TRBD2 (5 bases each). The CDR3 is made up of 13 amino acids. Germline loops: CDR1 SNHLY, CDR2 FYNNEI. The CDR3 loop reads CANGANCGDAHGF. The DNA of the CDR3 is TGTGCCAACGGGGCTAATTGTGGCGACGCCCACGGTTTC. The full variable domain, completed using reference TRBV2 and TRBJ2-5, is EPEVTQTPSHQVTQMGQEVILRCVPISNHLYFYWYRQILGQKVEFLVSFYNNEISEKSEIFDDQFSVERPDGSNFTLKIRSTKLEDSAMYFCANGANCGDAHGFGPGTRLLVL.

This clonotype showed up just once. The junction and the germline gene differ at one end; a read error may be behind it. This chain connects TRBV9 to TRBJ2-3; 10 bases agree with TRBD2. Germline V gene sequence: CDR1 SGDLS, CDR2 YYNGEE. This CDR3 is built from 14 residues. CDR3 sequence (DNA): TGTGCCAGCAGCTTAGCGGGGGGTACAGATACGAAGTATTTT. It is translated as CASSLAGGTDTKYF.

To note about this clonotype: The missing conserved phenylalanine or tryptophan at the end of this CDR3 makes a read error likely. Because the CDR3's place on the DNA is in doubt, the DNA is left out and the CDR3 is given as listed by TCRdb. The chain links TRBV7-6 to TRBJ2-5; the table assigns TRBD1, which was not confirmed against the DNA. With termini counted, the CDR3 has 13 amino acids. Germline lookup yields CDR1 SGHVS and CDR2 FNYEAQ. CDR3: CASTLQGQETPHY.

The genes are TRBV6-1 and TRBJ2-5, with TRBD2 identical over 15 bases. The DNA end lines up better with TRBJ2-1; the J call may be wrong. Germline lookup yields CDR1 MNHNS and CDR2 SASEGT. This CDR3 contains 19 residues. This chain's CDR3 is CASSRVSFSGTSGRNEQFF. CDR3 in DNA: TGTGCCAGCAGCCGAGTGTCGTTCAGCGGGACTAGCGGGAGGAATGAGCAGTTCTTC.

This clonotype was seen more than once but under ten times. The chain uses TRBV6-5 and TRBJ1-2; D not resolved. The CDR3 is 12 residues long. Trimming removed 6 bases from V and 3 bases from J, with 8 bases in between. CDR1 and CDR2 (germline): MNHEY, SVGAGI. The CDR3 here is CASRRIDYGYTF. The CDR3 coding sequence is TGTGCCAGCAGGAGGATAGACTATGGCTACACCTTC.

This clonotype showed up just once. An end of the junction does not agree with germline; a read error may underlie this. The chain recombines TRBV13 with TRBJ2-5; no reliable D call. This CDR3 region has 13 residues. Germline V gene data show CDR1 as PRHDT and CDR2 as FYEKMQ (reference sequence). The CDR3: CASSTPDVGEKLF. The CDR3 DNA is TGTGCCAGCAGCACACCGGACGTGGGTGAAAAACTGTTC.

The chain employs TRBV7-9 and TRBJ2-3, with no clear D. Trimming took off 11 bases at V and 2 bases at J, with 2 bases between the two ends. The CDR3 is 9 residues long. Germline lookup yields CDR1 SEHNR and CDR2 FQNEAQ (reference sequence). The CDR3 protein is CAVTDTQYF. Written as DNA, the CDR3 is TGTGCCGTCACAGATACGCAGTATTTT.

As for this clonotype: A much bigger clone sits one base away, suggesting this may be a read error. This chain connects TRBV6-2 or TRBV6-3 to TRBJ1-5; D unresolved. Germline V gene sequence: CDR1 MNHEY, CDR2 SVGEGT. Trimming pared 2 bases from V and 6 bases from J, leaving 11 bases between. This CDR3 has 14 amino acids. The CDR3: CASSYGRVGQPQHF. The CDR3 nucleotides read TGTGCCAGCAGTTACGGTCGGGTCGGTCAGCCCCAGCATTTT.

This clonotype was found many times. The J gene is TRBJ2-2, the V gene TRBV9, with D possibly being TRBD1 (5 bases). The CDR3 is made up of 13 amino acids. The ends were cut back, 3 bases at V and 4 bases at J, with 7 bases in the middle. CDR1 is SGDLS, CDR2 YYNGEE, per germline. For the CDR3, the DNA is TGTGCCAGCAGCGGGGGCCCCACCGGGGAGCTGTTTTTT. Encoded protein: CASSGGPTGELFF.

To note about this clonotype: The conserved final phenylalanine or tryptophan is absent from the CDR3, which likely points to a read error. The DNA is omitted, as the CDR3 cannot be located on it reliably, and the CDR3 follows TCRdb's listing. This rearrangement joins TRBV7-2 to TRBJ1-5. Counting both end residues, the CDR3 totals 13 amino acids. Germline V gives CDR1 SGHTA, CDR2 FQGNSA. The CDR3 loop is CASSSQGASYEQY.

This chain connects TRBV5-4 to TRBJ2-1, with 12 bases identical to TRBD2. Trimming took 4 bases from V and 8 from J; bases not matched to a gene: 10. This CDR3 is 16 amino acids long. Germline CDR1 reads SGHNT; CDR2 reads YYREEE (reference sequence). The CDR3 nucleotides read TGTGCCAGCAGCCCGGGACTAGCGGGTGGTAGGGATGAGCAGTTCTTC. It translates to CASSPGLAGGRDEQFF.

This clonotype was observed a handful of times. This chain connects TRBV10-3 to TRBJ1-1; the D is unclear. V was trimmed by 0 bases and J by 0 bases, leaving 14 bases between them. CDR3 length equals 17 residues. Per germline, CDR1 ENHRY and CDR2 SYGVKD. DNA for the CDR3: TGTGCCATCAGTGAGTCGGGAGGGATTCCCATGAACACTGAAGCTTTCTTT. It codes for CAISESGGIPMNTEAFF.

The chain carries TRBV9 and TRBJ2-1; D is uncertain. CDR3 size: 14 residues. Trimming cost V 2 bases and J 16 bases, with 22 bases left between them. Looked up from germline, CDR1 is SGDLS and CDR2 is YYNGEE. The CDR3, as DNA: TGTGCCAGCAGCGTGAGCTTCACAGATACGCAGTATTTCTTC. Its translation: CASSVSFTDTQYFF.

There are a few counts of this clonotype. The J gene is TRBJ1-5, the V gene TRBV24-1; D remains unclear. Between the trimmed V and J ends, which lost 4 bases and 5 bases, there was a span of 11 bases. CDR1 and CDR2 from the germline V gene are KGHDR and SFDVKD. The CDR3 extends over 14 amino acids. This CDR3 reads CATSDGFAHQPQHF. In DNA, the CDR3 is TGTGCCACCAGTGACGGGTTTGCTCATCAGCCCCAGCATTTT.

The rearrangement uses TRBV12-3 or TRBV12-4 and TRBJ1-5; TRBD1 aligns across 10 bases. After removal of 0 bases from V and 4 bases from J, the junction contained 3 bases not matched to a gene. The CDR3 is 16 residues long. The CDR3 DNA is TGTGCCAGCAGTTTAGCCCGGGACAGGGGAAATCAGCCCCAGCATTTT. Its protein product is CASSLARDRGNQPQHF.